This record looks at one TCR beta chain sequence and its context. What it recognizes is unknown. TCRdb itself ran the reads through MiXCR, one entry per CDR3 protein. This table has approximately 730,000 distinct CDR3 sequences, about 29% appearing once. The CDR3 runs to 15 residues. Trimming shortened V by 2 bases and J by 0 bases, and 7 bases separated the two germline ends. Germline lookup yields CDR1 MNHEY and CDR2 SMNVEV (reference sequence). This sample is part of a study of T cell repertoires in cytomegalovirus infection. The wider study: CMV epitopes used comprised recently identified HLA-C-restricted ones and well-studied HLA-B-restricted ones. CMV infection plus the matching HLA type was flagged by public TCR beta signatures. Findings and limits, study-wide: Clonotype analysis showed dominance of the ex vivo response by HLA-C-restricted CMV-specific TCR beta clonotypes. Cumulated frequencies of public TCR beta families served to identify carriers of CMV plus the relevant HLA.

The V gene is TRBV27, the J gene TRBJ2-2; D ambiguous. Sequences were derived from cultured CD8+ T cells from PBMCs, sampled from culture after CMV antigen stimulation. This clonotype was obtained from a human donor in good health (CMV status not recorded). Some clones in this sample may be carry-over from other donors' samples. The CDR3 loop reads CASSLSRPNTGELFF. CDR3 DNA: TGTGCCAGCAGTTTAAGTCGACCGAACACCGGGGAGCTGTTTTTT.